This record looks at one T cell receptor (beta chain) sequence and its context. Its matching antigen is unknown. The source of the sample is a study of monozygotic twins with inflammatory bowel disease. The CDR3 contains 12 residues. Germline V lookup: CDR1 SGHDT, CDR2 YYEEEE. The study's findings and limits: Varying immunosuppressive regimens may have increased patient repertoire variability.

Template-switch reactions added UMIs with a 6-nucleotide sample barcode. TCRdb processed the 5' RACE reads again and assigns one entry to each CDR3 protein, with no DNA. The clone table shows about 380,000 distinct CDR3 sequences, with the ten largest holding 2% to 3%. The chain carries TRBV5-6 and TRBJ2-1. The sample comprised blood. The sequence was collected from a human donor with ulcerative colitis or Crohn's disease, or a healthy co-twin of an affected twin (not recorded which). The CDR3: CASSLGPNEQFF.